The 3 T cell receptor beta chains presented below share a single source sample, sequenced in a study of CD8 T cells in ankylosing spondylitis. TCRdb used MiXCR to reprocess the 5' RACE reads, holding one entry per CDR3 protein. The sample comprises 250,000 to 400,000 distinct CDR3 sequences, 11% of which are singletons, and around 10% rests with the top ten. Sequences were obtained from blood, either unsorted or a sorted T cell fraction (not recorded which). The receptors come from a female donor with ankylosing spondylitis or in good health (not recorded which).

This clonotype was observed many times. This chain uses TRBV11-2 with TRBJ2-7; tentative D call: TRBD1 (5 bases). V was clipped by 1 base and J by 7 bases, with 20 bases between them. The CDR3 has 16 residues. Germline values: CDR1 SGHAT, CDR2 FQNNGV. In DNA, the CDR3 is TGTGCCAGCAGCTTAGTTAGCAGGGCGGCCCTCTCGGAGCAGTACTTC. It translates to CASSLVSRAALSEQYF.

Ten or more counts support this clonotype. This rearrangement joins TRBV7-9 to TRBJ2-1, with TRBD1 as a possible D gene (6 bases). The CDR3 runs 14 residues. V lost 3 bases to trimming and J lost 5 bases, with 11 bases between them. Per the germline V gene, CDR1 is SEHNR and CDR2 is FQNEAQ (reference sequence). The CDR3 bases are TGTGCCAGCAGCTTCCCCGGGACAAACAATGAGCAGTTCTTC. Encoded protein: CASSFPGTNNEQFF. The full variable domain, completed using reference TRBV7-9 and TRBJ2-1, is DTGVSQNPRHKITKRGQNVTFRCDPISEHNRLYWYRQTLGQGPEFLTYFQNEAQLEKSRLLSDRFSAERPKGSFSTLEIQRTEQGDSAMYLCASSFPGTNNEQFFGPGTRLTVL.

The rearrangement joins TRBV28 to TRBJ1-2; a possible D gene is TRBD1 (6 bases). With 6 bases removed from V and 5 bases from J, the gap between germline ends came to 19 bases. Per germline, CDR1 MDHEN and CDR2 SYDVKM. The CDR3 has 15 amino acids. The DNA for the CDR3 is TGTGCCAGCAGCTTGGGCCGGACAGCGAAATATGGCTACACCTTC. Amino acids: CASSLGRTAKYGYTF.